This TCR beta chain was identified during a study of T cells in Graves' hyperthyroidism and ophthalmopathy. The sample holds a few counts of this clonotype. Researchers took RNA transcripts and amplified the TCR beta CDR3 regions from them. Researchers ran a first-round RT-PCR on the TCR CDR3 using the HTBI primer set. Each CDR3 protein gets one entry after TCRdb re-called the multiplex PCR reads with MiXCR. The sample carries some 550,000 distinct CDR3 sequences, roughly a sixth recorded once. The V gene lost 4 bases and the J gene lost 6 bases, with 11 bases spanning the gap. In germline, CDR1 is MNHEY, CDR2 SVGEGT. The CDR3 loop spans 13 amino acids.

Sample: blood. This TCR was recovered from a middle-aged woman with Graves' ophthalmopathy. The gene calls are TRBV6-2 or TRBV6-3 and TRBJ2-3; D ambiguous. CDR3 in amino acids: CASSFLLIDTQYF. DNA for the CDR3: TGTGCCAGCAGTTTCCTACTTATCGATACGCAGTATTTT.